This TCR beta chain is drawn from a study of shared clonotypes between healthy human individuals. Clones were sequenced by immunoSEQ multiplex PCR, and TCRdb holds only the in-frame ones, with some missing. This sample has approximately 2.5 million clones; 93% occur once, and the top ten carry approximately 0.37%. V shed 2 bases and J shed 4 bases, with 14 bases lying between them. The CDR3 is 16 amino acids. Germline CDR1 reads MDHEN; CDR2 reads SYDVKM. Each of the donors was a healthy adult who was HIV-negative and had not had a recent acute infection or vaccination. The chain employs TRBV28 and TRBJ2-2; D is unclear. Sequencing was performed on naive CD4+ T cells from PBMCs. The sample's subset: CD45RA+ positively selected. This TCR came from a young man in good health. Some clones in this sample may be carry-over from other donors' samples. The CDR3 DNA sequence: TGTGCCAGCAGTTTAAAGACACCGGGCGGCACCGGGGAGCTGTTTTTT. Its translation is CASSLKTPGGTGELFF.